This TCR beta chain appears in the sequencing data of a study of blood T cells in healthy people across ages. Every donor contributed 7.5 to 10 milliliters of peripheral blood by blood draw. Study results and caveats: Per million T cells, the diversity of TCR beta decreased roughly linearly as age advanced. The authors considered diversity estimates from one million T cells to be underestimates.

The authors ran a second PCR of about 7 to 11 cycles using a sample-barcoded 5' primer and a J-beta primer mix. Each single sample gave us at least 2.5 million CDR3-containing paired-end reads. TCRdb recomputed calls from the 5' RACE reads with MiXCR, one row per CDR3 protein. The table has fewer than 1.5 million distinct CDR3 sequences, roughly 40% seen once. The CDR3 runs to 14 residues. Concerning this clonotype itself: Its antigen is not known. At one of its ends the junction is not consistent with the germline gene, which may arise from a read error.

This clonotype was sampled from a woman younger than 35 in good health. J is TRBJ2-7 and V is TRBV12-3 or TRBV12-4, with TRBD2 matching 10 bases. The sequenced sample was blood. In nucleotides, the CDR3 is TGTGCCCGCAGTACAGCGGGGGGGCTTTACGAGCAGTACTTC. This sequence encodes CARSTAGGLYEQYF.